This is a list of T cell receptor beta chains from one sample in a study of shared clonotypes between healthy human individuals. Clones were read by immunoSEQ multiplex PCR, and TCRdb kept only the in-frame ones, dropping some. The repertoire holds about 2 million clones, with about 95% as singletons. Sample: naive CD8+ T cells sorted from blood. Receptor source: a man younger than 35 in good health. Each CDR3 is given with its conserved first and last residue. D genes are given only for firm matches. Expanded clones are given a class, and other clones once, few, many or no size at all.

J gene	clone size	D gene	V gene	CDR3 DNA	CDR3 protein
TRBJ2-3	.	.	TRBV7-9	TGTGCCAGCAGCTTAATGAGCACAGATACGCAGTATTTT	CASSLMSTDTQYF
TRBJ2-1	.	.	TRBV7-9	TGTGCCAGCAGCTTAACGAATGAGCAGTTCTTC	CASSLTNEQFF
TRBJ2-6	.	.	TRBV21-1	TGTGCCAGCAGCAAAGGCAAGAGCGTGAACTCTGGGGCCAACGTCCTGACTTTC	CASSKGKSVNSGANVLTF
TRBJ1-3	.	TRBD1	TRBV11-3	TGTGCCAGCAGCATAGACAGGGCAGGGGACACCATATATTTT	CASSIDRAGDTIYF
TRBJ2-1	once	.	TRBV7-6	TGTGCCAGCAGCTTCCCCAGGGGCGATGAGCAGTTCTTC	CASSFPRGDEQFF
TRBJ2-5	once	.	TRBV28	TGTGCCAGCAGTTCTCCCCAAGCGTGGCGAGAGACCCAGTACTTC	CASSSPQAWRETQYF
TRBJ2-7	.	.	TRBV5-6	TGTGCCAGCAGCTTACCGGGGTCCCGCGAGCAGTACTTC	CASSLPGSREQYF
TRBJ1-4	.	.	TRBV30	TGTGCCTGGAGTGTTCGGGCACCGAATGAAAAACTGTTTTTT	CAWSVRAPNEKLFF
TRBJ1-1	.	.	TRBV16	TGTGCCAGCAGCCAAGGGGGGTGGGGTACTGAAGCTTTCTTT	CASSQGGWGTEAFF
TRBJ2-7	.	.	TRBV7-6	TGTGCCAGCAGCTTACTAAGAACGGGCCATGAGCAGTACTTC	CASSLLRTGHEQYF
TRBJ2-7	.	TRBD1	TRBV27	TGTGCCAGCAGTTTATCGGCCGGGACAGCTGCCTACGAGCAGTACTTC	CASSLSAGTAAYEQYF
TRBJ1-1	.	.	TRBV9	TGTGCCAGCAGCGTCGGAACGAACACTGAAGCTTTCTTT	CASSVGTNTEAFF
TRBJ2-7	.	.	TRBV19	TGTGCCAGTAGTATCGGCCCACCCCCCTACGAGCAGTACTTC	CASSIGPPPYEQYF
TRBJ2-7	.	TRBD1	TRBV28	TGTGCCAGCAGTTCAACAGGGGGCGGCTCCTACGAGCAGTACTTC	CASSSTGGGSYEQYF
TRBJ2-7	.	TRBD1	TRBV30	TGTGCCTGGACCCCGGGACAGGGCTACGAGCAGTACTTC	CAWTPGQGYEQYF
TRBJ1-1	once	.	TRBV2	TGTGCCAGCAGTGAAGCGCTCCGGGGGTGGGGATCGGGCACTGAAGCTTTCTTT	CASSEALRGWGSGTEAFF
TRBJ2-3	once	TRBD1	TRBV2	TGTGCCAGCAGTGCCCTTTCTGGACAGGGGGGCCTCGGCACAGATACGCAGTATTTT	CASSALSGQGGLGTDTQYF
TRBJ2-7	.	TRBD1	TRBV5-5	TGTGCCAGCAACCACCGGGACAGAGACTACGAGCAGTACTTC	CASNHRDRDYEQYF
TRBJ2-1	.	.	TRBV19	TGTGCCAGTAGTATTTCCAGCGACTCCTACAATGAGCAGTTCTTC	CASSISSDSYNEQFF
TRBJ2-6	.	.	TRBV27	TGTGCCAGCAGAGGTACTGGGGCCAACGTCCTGACTTTC	CASRGTGANVLTF
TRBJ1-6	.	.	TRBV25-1	TGTGCCAGCAGTGAGACCAGACAGTTCAATTCACCCCTCCACTTT	CASSETRQFNSPLHF
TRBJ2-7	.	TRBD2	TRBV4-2	TGTGCCAGCAGCCAAGGACTAGCGTACTCCTACGAGCAGTACTTC	CASSQGLAYSYEQYF
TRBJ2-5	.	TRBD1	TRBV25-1	TGTGCCAGCAGCCCCTCGGTGGGACAGGGGGTAGAGACCCAGTACTTC	CASSPSVGQGVETQYF
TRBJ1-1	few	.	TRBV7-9	TGTGCCAGCAGCTTAGTTCTGGGGAACACTGAAGCTTTCTTT	CASSLVLGNTEAFF
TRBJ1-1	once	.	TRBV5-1	TGCGCCAGCAGCTTGGGGACTGCGGACGAAGCTTTCTTT	CASSLGTADEAFF
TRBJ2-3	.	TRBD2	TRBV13	TGTGCCAGCAGCTCCTCACGACTAGCGGAAGACTCGGATACGCAGTATTTT	CASSSSRLAEDSDTQYF
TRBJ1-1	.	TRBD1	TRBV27	TGTGCCAGCAGTATAACAGGGGGCGCGAACACTGAAGCTTTCTTT	CASSITGGANTEAFF
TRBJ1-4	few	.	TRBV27	TGTGCCAGCAGTCCCGGCGGAGAAAATGAAAAACTGTTTTTT	CASSPGGENEKLFF
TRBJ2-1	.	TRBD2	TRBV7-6	TGTGCCAGCAGCTTAACTTCCCAGGGAGGGAGCTCCTACAATGAGCAGTTCTTC	CASSLTSQGGSSYNEQFF
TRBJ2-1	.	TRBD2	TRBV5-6	TGTGCCAGCAGCCGGGACTACTACAATGAGCAGTTCTTC	CASSRDYYNEQFF
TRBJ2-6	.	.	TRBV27	TGTGCCAGCAGTTCGCTGTCTGGGGCCAACGTCCTGACTTTC	CASSSLSGANVLTF
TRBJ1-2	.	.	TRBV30	TGTGCCTGGAGTGTTACTATGGGGTCTAACTATGGCTACACCTTC	CAWSVTMGSNYGYTF
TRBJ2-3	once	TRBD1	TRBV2	TGTGCCAGCATTTCCGGGACAGGGGCCACAGATACGCAGTATTTT	CASISGTGATDTQYF
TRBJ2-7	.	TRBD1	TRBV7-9	TGTGCCAGCAGCTTAGGCCTGACAGGGGAAGGATCCTACGAGCAGTACTTC	CASSLGLTGEGSYEQYF
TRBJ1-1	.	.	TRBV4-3	TGCGCCAGCAGCCAGATACCACGGACAGATGAAGCTTTCTTT	CASSQIPRTDEAFF
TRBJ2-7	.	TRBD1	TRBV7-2	TGTGCCAGCAGCTCCGGGACAGGGTTTTGGGAGCAGTACTTC	CASSSGTGFWEQYF
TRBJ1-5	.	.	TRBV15	TGTGCCACCAGCAAGGTTGCAAATCAGCCCCAGCATTTT	CATSKVANQPQHF
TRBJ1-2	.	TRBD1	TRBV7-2	TGTGCCAGCAGCACGGGACAGACTTTGGGCTACACCTTC	CASSTGQTLGYTF
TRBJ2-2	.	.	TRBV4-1	TGCGCCAGCAGCCGCCTGGACAATACCGGGGAGCTGTTTTTT	CASSRLDNTGELFF
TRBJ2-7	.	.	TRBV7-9	TGTGCCAGCAGCTTGGGCCCCGGATTATCCTACGAGCAGTACTTC	CASSLGPGLSYEQYF
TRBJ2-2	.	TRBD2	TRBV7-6	TGTGCCAGCAGCTTAGGGACTAGTACCGGGGAGCTGTTTTTT	CASSLGTSTGELFF
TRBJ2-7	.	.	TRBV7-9	TGTGCCAGCAGCTTAGTTGAGGGGATCAACGAGCAGTACTTC	CASSLVEGINEQYF
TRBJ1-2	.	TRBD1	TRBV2	TGTGCCAGCAGTGAAAGGGGGCCTAACTATGGCTACACCTTC	CASSERGPNYGYTF
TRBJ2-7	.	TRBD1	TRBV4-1	TGCGCCAGCAGCCAAGTCCTAACCGGGACAGGGGCCTACGAGCAGTACTTC	CASSQVLTGTGAYEQYF
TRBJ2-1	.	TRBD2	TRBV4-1	TGCGCCAGCAGCCAAACTAGCGGGAGCTACAATGAGCAGTTCTTC	CASSQTSGSYNEQFF
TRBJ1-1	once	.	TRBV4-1	TGCGCCAGCAGCCAAGGACGGGGGGACACTGAAGCTTTCTTT	CASSQGRGDTEAFF
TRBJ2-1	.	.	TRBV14	TGTGCCAGCAGCCGTGGATCGACAGTTTCCTACAATGAGCAGTTCTTC	CASSRGSTVSYNEQFF
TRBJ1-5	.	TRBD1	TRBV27	TGTGCCAGCAGGCGGACAAACAGGGGATTCCAGCCCCAGCATTTT	CASRRTNRGFQPQHF
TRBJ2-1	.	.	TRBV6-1	TGTGCCAGCAGTGAAGTAATAGCGGCCCTGGAGCAGTTCTTC	CASSEVIAALEQFF
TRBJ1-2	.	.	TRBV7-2	TGTGCCAGCAGCTTACACGGGGGAGGGGGCTACACCTTC	CASSLHGGGGYTF